The T cell receptor (beta chain) described here comes from a study of T cell changes during pregnancy in multiple sclerosis. The repertoire was sequenced with immunoSEQ multiplex PCR; TCRdb's copy has only in-frame clones and lacks some. The sample includes around 36,000 clones, over 75% of them seen just once. This specimen was CD8+ T cells from peripheral blood mononuclear cells, taken before pregnancy. The receptor comes from a female donor with multiple sclerosis, enrolled in a pregnancy study.

In DNA, the CDR3 is TGTGCCAGCAGTTTGGTTCGGGGGACTGAAGCTTTCTTT. Its protein is CASSLVRGTEAFF. The V gene is TRBV27, the J gene TRBJ1-1; TRBD1 might be the D (5 bases). The germline V and J ends were trimmed by 3 bases and 5 bases, with 10 bases remaining between them. The germline V gene encodes CDR1 MNHEY and CDR2 SMNVEV (reference sequence). CDR3 size: 13 residues.